This T cell receptor (beta chain) was recovered during a study of cytomegalovirus exposure and HLA in healthy donors. Findings and limits, study-wide: Prior analysis indicated that the majority of TCR beta V segments exhibited productivity approximately 87% or approximately 30% of the time.

In the case of this clone: Its antigen is not known.

Primers for the PCR totalled 60 Vbeta and 13 Jbeta. The table came from immunoSEQ multiplex PCR; TCRdb's copy has only in-frame clones and leaves some out. The table lists around 140,000 clones, approximately 9% of them singletons. Sample: PBMCs. The origin of this receptor is a woman in her 40s in good health and CMV-seropositive.

CDR3 residues: CASSQDMEVLHF. The CDR3 DNA follows: TGTGCCAGCAGCCAAGATATGGAGGTCCTGCATTTT. The chain recombines TRBV4-2 with TRBJ1-5; D gene uncertain. The CDR3 has 12 residues. Germline V CDR1 and CDR2: LGHNA, YNFKEQ. V was trimmed by 0 bases and J by 15 bases, leaving 12 bases between them.